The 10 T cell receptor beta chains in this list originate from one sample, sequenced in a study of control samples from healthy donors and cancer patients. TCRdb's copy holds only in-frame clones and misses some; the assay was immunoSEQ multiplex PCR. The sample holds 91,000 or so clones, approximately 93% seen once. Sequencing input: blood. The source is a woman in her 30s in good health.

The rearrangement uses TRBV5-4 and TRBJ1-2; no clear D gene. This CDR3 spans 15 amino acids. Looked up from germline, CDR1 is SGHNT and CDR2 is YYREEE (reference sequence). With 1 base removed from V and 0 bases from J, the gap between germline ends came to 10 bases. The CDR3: CASSLSVGSNYGYTF. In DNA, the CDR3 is TGTGCCAGCAGCTTGTCGGTCGGATCTAACTATGGCTACACCTTC.

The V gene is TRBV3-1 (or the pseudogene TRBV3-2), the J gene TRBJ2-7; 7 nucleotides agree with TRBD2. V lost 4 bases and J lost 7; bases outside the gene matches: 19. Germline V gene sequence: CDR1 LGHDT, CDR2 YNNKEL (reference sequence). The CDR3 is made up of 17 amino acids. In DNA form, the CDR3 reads TGTGCCAGCAGCCCCCCCGGGCGGGGAGGGTCTCAAAGGGAGCAGTACTTC. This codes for CASSPPGRGGSQREQYF.

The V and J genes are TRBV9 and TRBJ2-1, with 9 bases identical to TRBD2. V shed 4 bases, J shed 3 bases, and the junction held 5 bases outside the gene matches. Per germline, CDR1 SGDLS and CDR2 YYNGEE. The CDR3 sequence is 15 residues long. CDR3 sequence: CASSTGLAIYNEQFF. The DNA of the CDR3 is TGTGCCAGCAGCACCGGACTAGCGATCTACAATGAGCAGTTCTTC.

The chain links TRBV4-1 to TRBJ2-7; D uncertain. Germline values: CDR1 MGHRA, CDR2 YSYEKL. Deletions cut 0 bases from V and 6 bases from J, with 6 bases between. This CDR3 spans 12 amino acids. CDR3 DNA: TGCGCCAGCAGCCAAGATTTGGTCGAGCAGTACTTC. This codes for CASSQDLVEQYF.

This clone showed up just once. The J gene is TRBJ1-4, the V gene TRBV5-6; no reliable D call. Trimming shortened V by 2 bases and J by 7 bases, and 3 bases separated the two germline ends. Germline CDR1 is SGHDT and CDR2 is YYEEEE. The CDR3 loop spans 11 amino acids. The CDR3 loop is CASSFAEKLFF. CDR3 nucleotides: TGTGCCAGCAGCTTTGCTGAAAAACTGTTTTTT. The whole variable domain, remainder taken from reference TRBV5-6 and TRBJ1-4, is DAGVTQSPTHLIKTRGQQVTLRCSPKSGHDTVSWYQQALGQGPQFIFQYYEEEERQRGNFPDRFSGHQFPNYSSELNVNALLLGDSALYLCASSFAEKLFFGSGTQLSVL.

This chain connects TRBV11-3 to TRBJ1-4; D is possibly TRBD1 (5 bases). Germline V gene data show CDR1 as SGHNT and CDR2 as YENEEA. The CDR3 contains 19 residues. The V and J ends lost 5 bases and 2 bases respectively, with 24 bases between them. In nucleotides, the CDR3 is TGTGCCAGCAGCCCTCAAGCGGGTCCTCCCAGGGCGACTAATGAAAAACTGTTTTTT. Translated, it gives CASSPQAGPPRATNEKLFF.

The CDR3: CSVGLSYEQYF. The CDR3 DNA reads TGCAGCGTCGGACTATCCTACGAGCAGTACTTC. The chain couples TRBV29-1 to TRBJ2-7, with a weak D call TRBD2 (6 bases). With 6 bases removed from V and 1 base from J, the gap between germline ends came to 7 bases. Germline CDR1 and CDR2: SQVTM and ANQGSEA. The CDR3 totals 11 residues.

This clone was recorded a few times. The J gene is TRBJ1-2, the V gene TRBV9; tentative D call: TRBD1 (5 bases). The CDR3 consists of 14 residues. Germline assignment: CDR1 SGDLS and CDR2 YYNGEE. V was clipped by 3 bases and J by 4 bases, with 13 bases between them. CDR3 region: CASSEAPQGYGYTF. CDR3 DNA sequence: TGTGCCAGCAGCGAAGCCCCGCAGGGCTATGGCTACACCTTC.

The CDR3 DNA is TGTGCCAGCAGCTTGAACAACTACGAGCAGTACTTC. Its protein product is CASSLNNYEQYF. This sequence joins TRBV5-4 and TRBJ2-7, with unresolved D. V was pared by 1 base and J by 3 bases, with 5 bases between. This CDR3 has 12 amino acids. Germline loops: CDR1 SGHNT, CDR2 YYREEE (reference sequence).

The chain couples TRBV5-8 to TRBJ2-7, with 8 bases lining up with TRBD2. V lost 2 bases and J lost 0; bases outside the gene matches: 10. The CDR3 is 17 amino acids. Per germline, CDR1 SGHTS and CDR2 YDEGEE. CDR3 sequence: CASSFGRLATGSYEQYF. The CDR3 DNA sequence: TGTGCCAGCAGCTTTGGTCGACTAGCGACAGGCTCCTACGAGCAGTACTTC.